The 30 T cell receptor beta chains presented below share a single source sample, sequenced in a study of identical twins. From the 5' RACE reads, TCRdb called clonotypes with MiXCR, one entry per CDR3 protein. The sample consists of 200,000 to 300,000 distinct CDR3 sequences, roughly 7% of them appearing once. The same sample was also used in a study of yellow fever vaccine responses in identical twins.

The sequenced material came from memory (CD45RO+) T cells sorted from blood. These receptors originate from a woman aged 18-29 years in good health.

This clonotype was observed many times. The rearrangement uses TRBV5-1 and TRBJ2-7; D is possibly TRBD2 (5 bases). Germline CDR1 SGHRS, CDR2 YFSETQ. This CDR3 has 13 residues. V lost 4 bases to trimming and J lost 2 bases, with 10 bases between them. The CDR3 DNA follows: TGCGCCAGCAGCCGTTCCGGGACCTACGAGCAGTACGTC. Translating it yields CASSRSGTYEQYV.

This clonotype turned up a few times. The rearrangement joins TRBV7-3 to TRBJ2-2; D call uncertain. The CDR3 consists of 12 residues. Per the germline V gene, CDR1 is SGHTA and CDR2 is FQGTGA. With 3 bases removed from V and 6 bases from J, the gap between germline ends came to 5 bases. Here the CDR3 DNA reads TGTGCCAGCAGCTTGCCCGCCGGGGAGCTGTTTTTT. Its protein product is CASSLPAGELFF.

For this clonotype: It may be a read error: a sequence one base away is much more abundant. V is TRBV20-1 and J is TRBJ2-1, with TRBD2 matching 10 bases. The CDR3 covers 14 residues. Germline assignment: CDR1 DFQATT and CDR2 SNEGSKA (reference sequence). The CDR3 DNA is TGCTGTGCTCCTAGCGGGAGATCCTACAATGAGCAGTTCTTC. Protein product: CCAPSGRSYNEQFF.

This clonotype was detected a few times. This chain connects TRBV27 to TRBJ1-6; 7 nucleotides align to TRBD1. Germline V CDR1 and CDR2: MNHEY, SMNVEV (reference sequence). The CDR3 is 14 residues long. J gave up 9 bases and V 6 bases, and 8 bases lay outside the gene matches. CDR3 region: CASSDRAIISPLHF. The CDR3 nucleotides read TGTGCCAGCAGCGACAGGGCGATAATTTCACCCCTCCACTTT.

This clonotype was picked up a small number of times. The chain uses TRBV6-5 and TRBJ1-3, with D possibly being TRBD1 (5 bases). Germline CDR1 is MNHEY and CDR2 is SVGAGI. CDR3 size: 17 residues. Trimming shortened V by 2 bases and J by 0 bases, and 14 bases separated the two germline ends. The CDR3 sequence: CASSYRGEPPSGNTIYF. CDR3 coding DNA: TGTGCCAGCAGTTACAGGGGCGAGCCGCCCTCTGGAAACACCATATATTTT.

In this sample, this clonotype turned up many times. The V call is TRBV29-1, the J call TRBJ2-1; 9 bases map to TRBD1. The germline gives CDR1 SQVTM, CDR2 ANQGSEA. V shed 6 bases, J shed 6 bases, and the junction held 3 bases outside the gene matches. The CDR3 has 12 amino acids. The CDR3 DNA follows: TGCAGCGTACAGGGGGCAAGCAATGAGCAGTTCTTC. Its protein product is CSVQGASNEQFF.

This clonotype was detected many times. This sequence joins TRBV27 and TRBJ2-2, with D perhaps assigned TRBD1 or TRBD2 (6 bases each). This CDR3 contains 14 residues. V was shortened by 4 bases and J by 4 bases, with 10 bases between the two germline ends. Germline CDR1 and CDR2: MNHEY and SMNVEV (reference sequence). This chain's CDR3 is CASSSGAGTGELFF. The DNA for the CDR3 is TGTGCCAGCAGTTCGGGGGCTGGCACCGGGGAGCTGTTTTTT.

J is TRBJ2-1 and V is TRBV5-1; possible D gene TRBD2, 6 bases. Germline CDR1 and CDR2: SGHRS and YFSETQ. The ends were cut back, 4 bases at V and 3 bases at J, with 14 bases in the middle. The CDR3 totals 15 residues. The CDR3 here is CASSEGLLVYNEQFF. DNA of the CDR3: TGCGCCAGCAGCGAGGGACTTCTTGTCTACAATGAGCAGTTCTTC.

This clonotype was detected only a few times. The chain employs TRBV3-1 and TRBJ1-6, with D possibly matching TRBD1 (6 bases). The V gene lost 3 bases and the J gene lost 6 bases, with 15 bases spanning the gap. From germline, CDR1 is LGHDT and CDR2 YNNKEL (reference sequence). The CDR3 covers 16 residues. The CDR3 reads CASSHREGGLNSPLHF. CDR3 bases: TGTGCCAGCAGCCACCGAGAGGGGGGGCTTAATTCACCCCTCCACTTT. Full variable domain (missing parts from reference TRBV3-1 and TRBJ1-6): DTAVSQTPKYLVTQMGNDKSIKCEQNLGHDTMYWYKQDSKKFLKIMFSYNNKELIINETVPNRFSPKSPDKAHLNLHINSLELGDSAVYFCASSHREGGLNSPLHFGNGTRLTVT.

There are a few counts of this clonotype. This chain joins TRBV3-1 and TRBJ2-1; no firm D call. CDR1 and CDR2 (germline): LGHDT, YNNKEL (reference sequence). Trimming took off 0 bases at V and 9 bases at J, with 12 bases between the two ends. The CDR3 has 14 amino acids. CDR3 protein: CASSQDRARPEQFF. CDR3 coding DNA: TGTGCCAGCAGCCAAGATCGAGCGCGACCTGAGCAGTTCTTC.

This clonotype was observed a few times. This sequence joins TRBV12-3 or TRBV12-4 and TRBJ1-1; D uncertain. The CDR3 extends over 11 amino acids. Trimming shortened V by 3 bases and J by 12 bases, and 11 bases separated the two germline ends. This CDR3 is CASSLVGSPFF. The CDR3, as DNA: TGTGCCAGCAGTTTGGTAGGTTCGCCTTTCTTT.

This clonotype was detected a few times. The rearrangement uses TRBV24-1 and TRBJ2-1; 9 nucleotides agree with TRBD1. CDR1 and CDR2 (germline): KGHDR, SFDVKD. The CDR3 loop spans 19 amino acids. Germline trimming cut 3 bases from V and 4 bases from J; bases unmatched to any gene: 15. The CDR3 DNA follows: TGTGCCACCAGTGATCAAGGTGGGACAGGGAGAGGAAAGTACAATGAGCAGTTCTTC. Encoded protein: CATSDQGGTGRGKYNEQFF.

The V call is TRBV5-1, the J call TRBJ1-1; possible D gene TRBD1, 5 bases. The germline V gene encodes CDR1 SGHRS and CDR2 YFSETQ. The V end lost 2 bases, the J end lost 4 bases, and 15 bases lay between the germline ends. The CDR3 length is 15 residues. The CDR3 loop is CASSFGGGGVTEAFF. In DNA form, the CDR3 reads TGCGCCAGCAGCTTTGGGGGAGGAGGAGTCACTGAAGCTTTCTTT.

The V and J genes are TRBV7-2 and TRBJ2-1; 8 bases match TRBD2. The J segment lost 8 bases and the V segment lost 4 bases, leaving 7 bases of the junction unmatched. The CDR3 loop spans 14 amino acids. From germline, CDR1 is SGHTA and CDR2 FQGNSA. The CDR3 region is CASSSGGLSYEQFF. CDR3 coding DNA: TGTGCCAGCAGCTCGGGGGGGCTTAGCTATGAGCAGTTCTTC.

CDR3 bases: TGCAGTGCGGGCAGGGGATCCGGTGAGCAGTTCTTC. This translates into CSAGRGSGEQFF. The V call is TRBV20-1, the J call TRBJ2-1; D is possibly TRBD1 (6 bases). The CDR3 has 12 amino acids. Trimming removed 6 bases from V and 9 bases from J, with 15 bases in between. Germline V gene sequence: CDR1 DFQATT, CDR2 SNEGSKA (reference sequence).

This clonotype was seen a few times. The gene calls are TRBV13 and TRBJ2-5; 7 nucleotides align to TRBD2. This CDR3 has 15 amino acids. V dropped 0 bases and J dropped 1; count of bases not matched to a gene: 2. Per germline, CDR1 PRHDT and CDR2 FYEKMQ (reference sequence). CDR3: CASSLGGGIQETQYF. In DNA, the CDR3 is TGTGCCAGCAGCTTAGGCGGGGGGATCCAAGAGACCCAGTACTTC.

There are many counts of this clonotype. The V call is TRBV20-1, the J call TRBJ2-3; 7 positions agree with TRBD2. V shed 6 bases and J 0 bases; nucleotides not matched to a gene: 9. Germline V gene lookup returns CDR1 DFQATT and CDR2 SNEGSKA (reference sequence). This CDR3 region has 15 residues. In DNA form, the CDR3 reads TGCAGTGCCGGCGGGAGTCGACGAAGCACAGATACGCAGTATTTT. Protein: CSAGGSRRSTDTQYF.

V gene TRBV2 combines with J gene TRBJ2-5, with TRBD1 identical over 7 bases. The V gene's germline CDR1 is SNHLY and CDR2 FYNNEI. V trimming: 7 bases; J trimming: 0 bases; junction bases outside the gene matches: 2. The CDR3 has 13 amino acids. The CDR3 region has the DNA TGTGCCAGCATAGACAGGGACCAAGAGACCCAGTACTTC. Encoded protein: CASIDRDQETQYF.

This clonotype was counted a few times. The chain's CDR3 is CASSLLAGANVLTF. The CDR3 nucleotides are TGTGCCAGCAGTCTCTTAGCTGGGGCCAACGTCCTGACTTTC. The chain combines TRBV7-9 with TRBJ2-6, with D hard to call. This CDR3 contains 14 residues. Trimming took off 6 bases at V and 2 bases at J, with 8 bases between the two ends. The germline CDR1 and CDR2 sequences are SEHNR and FQNEAQ (reference sequence).

The chain employs TRBV28 and TRBJ2-1; no definite D call. V was clipped by 5 bases and J by 8 bases, with 19 bases between them. Germline V gene lookup returns CDR1 MDHEN and CDR2 SYDVKM. The CDR3 loop spans 15 amino acids. CDR3 in amino acids: CASSQTKRVGYEQFF. The CDR3 DNA is TGTGCCAGCAGTCAAACCAAGAGAGTTGGGTATGAGCAGTTCTTC.

The rearrangement joins TRBV10-3 to TRBJ2-7, with 7 bases aligning to TRBD2. There are 14 residues in the CDR3. J lost 1 base, V lost 2 bases, and 2 bases had no gene match. CDR1 and CDR2 (germline): ENHRY, SYGVKD. CDR3 in amino acids: CAISEGGGSYEQYV. The CDR3 nucleotides read TGTGCCATCAGTGAGGGGGGGGGTTCCTACGAGCAGTACGTC.

This clonotype was counted a few times. The chain recombines TRBV18 with TRBJ2-3; a weak D match, TRBD1 (5 bases). V gave up 3 bases and J gave up 2 bases, with 15 bases separating them. This CDR3 comprises 16 residues. CDR1 is KGHSH and CDR2 is LQKENI in the germline V gene. The CDR3: CASSPDSYLLTDTQYF. The CDR3, as DNA: TGTGCCAGCTCACCCGACAGTTACCTCCTCACAGATACGCAGTATTTT. The full variable domain, rest sourced from reference TRBV18 and TRBJ2-3, is NAGVMQNPRHLVRRRGQEARLRCSPMKGHSHVYWYRQLPEEGLKFMVYLQKENIIDESGMPKERFSAEFPKEGPSILRIQQVVRGDSAAYFCASSPDSYLLTDTQYFGPGTRLTVL.

A few counts support this clonotype. The rearrangement joins TRBV6-4 to TRBJ2-3; 7 positions match TRBD1. This CDR3 contains 15 residues. The J segment lost 2 bases and the V segment lost 2 bases, leaving 4 bases of the junction unmatched. CDR1 and CDR2 from the germline V gene are MRHNA and SNTAGT. Written as DNA, the CDR3 is TGTGCCAGCAGTGACACCACAGGGGCCACAGATACGCAGTATTTT. The encoded protein is CASSDTTGATDTQYF.

This clonotype occurred many times. The chain carries TRBV12-5 and TRBJ1-1; a possible D gene is TRBD1 (6 bases). The CDR3 is made up of 15 amino acids. V was clipped by 0 bases and J by 6 bases, with 14 bases between them. Germline CDR1 LGHNT, CDR2 FRNRAP. The CDR3 nucleotides read TGTGCTAGTGGTTTGGTCGCAGGGGTAGTGGCTGAAGCTTTCTTT. It encodes CASGLVAGVVAEAFF. Based on the CDR3 plus reference TRBV12-5 and TRBJ1-1, the full variable domain is DARVTQTPRHKVTEMGQEVTMRCQPILGHNTVFWYRQTMMQGLELLAYFRNRAPLDDSGMPKDRFSAEMPDATLATLKIQPSEPRDSAVYFCASGLVAGVVAEAFFGQGTRLTVV.

This clonotype came up a few times. The chain is built from TRBV3-1 and TRBJ1-1; maybe TRBD1 (5 bases). The CDR3 contains 11 residues. CDR1 and CDR2 from the germline V gene are LGHDT and YNNKEL (reference sequence). The V end lost 3 bases, the J end lost 9 bases, and 8 bases lay between the germline ends. CDR3 loop: CASSHGGKAFF. CDR3 nucleotide sequence: TGTGCCAGCAGCCACGGGGGTAAAGCTTTCTTT.

This clonotype was observed a few times. V gene TRBV15 combines with J gene TRBJ2-7, with D unclear. CDR1 and CDR2 from the germline V gene are LNHNV and YYDKDF (reference sequence). The CDR3 runs 14 residues. V lost 0 bases, J lost 2 bases, and 8 bases lay in between. CDR3 nucleotides: TGTGCCACCAGCAGAGATCGCGGCCCCTACGAGCAGTACTTC. This translates into CATSRDRGPYEQYF.

This clonotype was seen a few times. The chain is built from TRBV12-3 or TRBV12-4 and TRBJ2-1; D is perhaps TRBD1 (5 bases). CDR3 length equals 13 residues. Trimming pared 5 bases from V and 8 bases from J, leaving 13 bases between. CDR3 sequence reads: CASSPPPRDEQFF. DNA of the CDR3: TGTGCCAGCAGTCCCCCGCCCAGGGATGAGCAGTTCTTC.

J is TRBJ1-2 and V is TRBV20-1; 8 positions match TRBD1. Germline V CDR1 and CDR2: DFQATT, SNEGSKA (reference sequence). The V segment lost 8 bases and the J segment 2 bases; nucleotides outside the gene matches: 7. CDR3 length equals 13 residues. CDR3 nucleotides: TGCAGTAGCCCGGGACAGGCAAACTATGGCTACACCTTC. Translated, it gives CSSPGQANYGYTF.

This clonotype was detected a few times. This chain uses TRBV5-1 with TRBJ2-2, with D perhaps TRBD2 (6 bases). Germline CDR1 and CDR2: SGHRS and YFSETQ. V shed 4 bases and J shed 4 bases, with 14 bases lying between them. The CDR3 is 15 amino acids. Here the CDR3 reads CASSMKWEATGELFF. CDR3 bases: TGCGCCAGCAGCATGAAGTGGGAGGCCACCGGGGAGCTGTTTTTT. Drawing the rest from reference TRBV5-1 and TRBJ2-2, the complete variable domain is KAGVTQTPRYLIKTRGQQVTLSCSPISGHRSVSWYQQTPGQGLQFLFEYFSETQRNKGNFPGRFSGRQFSNSRSEMNVSTLELGDSALYLCASSMKWEATGELFFGEGSRLTVL.

This clonotype was detected ten times or more. The chain combines TRBV12-3 or TRBV12-4 with TRBJ2-3; D uncertain. V was shortened by 3 bases and J by 0 bases, with 10 bases between the two germline ends. This CDR3 contains 15 residues. The CDR3 spells CASSLDQTSTDTQYF. As DNA, the CDR3 is TGTGCCAGCAGTTTGGATCAGACTAGCACAGATACGCAGTATTTT.